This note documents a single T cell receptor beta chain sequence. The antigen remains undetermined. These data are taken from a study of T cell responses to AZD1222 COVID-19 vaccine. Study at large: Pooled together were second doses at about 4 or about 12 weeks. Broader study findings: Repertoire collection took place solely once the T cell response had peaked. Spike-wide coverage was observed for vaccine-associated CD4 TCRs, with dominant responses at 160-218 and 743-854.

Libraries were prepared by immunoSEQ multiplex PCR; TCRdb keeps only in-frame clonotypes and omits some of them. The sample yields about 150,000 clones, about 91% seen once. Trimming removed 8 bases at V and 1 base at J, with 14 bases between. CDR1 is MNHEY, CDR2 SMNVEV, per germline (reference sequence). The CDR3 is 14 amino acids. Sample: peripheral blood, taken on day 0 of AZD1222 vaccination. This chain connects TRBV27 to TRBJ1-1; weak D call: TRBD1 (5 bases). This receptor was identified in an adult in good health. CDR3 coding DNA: TGTGCCAGCTGGGGCCTGGGGGGGAACACTGAAGCTTTCTTT. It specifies CASWGLGGNTEAFF.